Described below is a single TCR beta chain sequence and its context. The target antigen is unknown. CDR1 and CDR2 (germline): SQVTM, ANQGSEA. The CDR3 loop spans 15 amino acids. This record comes from a study of monozygotic twins with inflammatory bowel disease. TCRdb re-called the 5' RACE reads; one entry per CDR3 protein, DNA not given. The specimen's table records some 210,000 distinct CDR3 sequences. Points from the study as a whole: Against healthy co-twins, IBD patients had lower TCRbeta diversity (measured by inverse Simpson).

The sequence came from a human donor with ulcerative colitis or Crohn's disease, or a healthy co-twin of an affected twin (not recorded which). The V gene is TRBV29-1, the J gene TRBJ1-4; without DNA, the TCRdb call of TRBD1 cannot be checked. Sequenced input: blood. CDR3 amino acids: CSVTTPGQGGEKLFF.